The 21 T cell receptor beta chains in this list originate from one sample, sequenced in a study of CD8+ T cells in alopecia areata. Indicated treatment: oral pan-JAK inhibitor, 5-10 mg twice daily. TCR sequencing used cDNA made by reverse transcription of extracted RNA. The data were produced by immunoSEQ multiplex PCR, yet TCRdb's version contains in-frame clones alone and is incomplete. The repertoire includes fewer than 150,000 clones, about 54% of them detected once, and more than 25% sits in the top ten. The sample consisted of CD8+ T cells sorted from blood, taken at week 4, from a patient treated with tofacitinib. The receptor source for this set is a human donor with alopecia areata.

This rearrangement joins TRBV5-4 to TRBJ2-1; D not certain. The V gene's germline CDR1 is SGHNT and CDR2 YYREEE (reference sequence). V dropped 1 base and J dropped 12 bases, with 14 bases sitting between them. The CDR3 sequence is 13 residues long. CDR3 in DNA: TGTGCCAGCAGCTTGTCTGAGGTACCGTGGCAGTTCTTC. It translates to CASSLSEVPWQFF.

The rearrangement uses TRBV25-1 and TRBJ2-5, with D possibly being TRBD2 (5 bases). Per the germline V gene, CDR1 is MGHDK and CDR2 is SYGVNS. This CDR3 contains 15 residues. V was trimmed by 2 bases and J by 0 bases, leaving 10 bases between them. The CDR3 region is CASSEEGRNQETQYF. The CDR3 DNA sequence: TGTGCCAGCAGTGAAGAGGGCCGGAACCAAGAGACCCAGTACTTC.

This chain uses TRBV29-1 with TRBJ2-1; D tentatively fits TRBD1 or TRBD2 (5 bases each). From germline, CDR1 is SQVTM and CDR2 ANQGSEA. This CDR3 comprises 12 residues. V was pared by 3 bases and J by 8 bases, with 11 bases between. CDR3 in amino acids: CSVDPGTHEQFF. The CDR3 nucleotides are TGCAGCGTTGATCCGGGGACCCATGAGCAGTTCTTC.

This clone showed up just a few times. The V call is TRBV7-8, the J call TRBJ1-1, with D hard to call. Germline V gene data show CDR1 as SGHVS and CDR2 as FQNEAQ. The CDR3 runs 13 residues. V lost 4 bases, J lost 1 base, and 7 bases lay in between. Here the CDR3 reads CASSYGPNTEAFF. CDR3 nucleotides: TGTGCCAGCAGCTACGGACCGAACACTGAAGCTTTCTTT. Full variable domain (outside the CDR3, taken from reference TRBV7-8 and TRBJ1-1): GAGVSQSPRYKVAKRGQDVALRCDPISGHVSLFWYQQALGQGPEFLTYFQNEAQLDKSGLPSDRFFAERPEGSVSTLKIQRTQQEDSAVYLCASSYGPNTEAFFGQGTRLTVV.

The V call is TRBV23-1, the J call TRBJ1-6, with TRBD1 identical over 7 bases. TRBV23-1 is noted as an ORF with a role that remains uncertain. Trimming removed 8 bases from V and 9 bases from J; junction bases left unmatched: 16. This CDR3 spans 16 amino acids. The CDR3 nucleotides are TGCGCCAGCCCCTCCCCCACAGGGGAGAAGATTTCACCCCTCCACTTT. It is translated as CASPSPTGEKISPLHF.

This sequence joins TRBV30 and TRBJ1-2, with D possibly matching TRBD1 (6 bases). The CDR3 sequence is 15 residues long. Trimming cost V 2 bases and J 4 bases, with 17 bases left between them. Germline loops: CDR1 GTSNPN, CDR2 SVGIG (reference sequence). Written as DNA, the CDR3 is TGTGCCTGGAGTCCATTGACAGGAGAGCTCTATGGCTACACCTTC. This translates into CAWSPLTGELYGYTF.

The rearrangement uses TRBV30 and TRBJ1-2; D ambiguous. This CDR3 spans 13 amino acids. Germline values: CDR1 GTSNPN, CDR2 SVGIG (reference sequence). V was pared by 1 base and J by 4 bases, with 10 bases between. The DNA for the CDR3 is TGTGCCTGGAGTGAAGAGGCTAGCTATGGCTACACCTTC. Translating it yields CAWSEEASYGYTF.

V gene TRBV10-2 combines with J gene TRBJ2-7; D gene unclear. The germline V gene has CDR1 WSHSY and CDR2 SAAADI. Trimming cost V 2 bases and J 5 bases, with 7 bases left between them. The length of the CDR3 is 12 residues. The CDR3 is CASSEMGHEQYF. The CDR3 DNA is TGCGCCAGCAGTGAGATGGGCCACGAGCAGTACTTC.

V gene TRBV11-2 combines with J gene TRBJ1-2, with a possible D match to TRBD1 (5 bases). Per germline, CDR1 SGHAT and CDR2 FQNNGV. V lost 5 bases to trimming and J lost 7 bases, with 8 bases between them. This CDR3 comprises 11 residues. CDR3 sequence (DNA): TGTGCCAGCAGCACAGGCAGTGGCTACACCTTC. Its protein product is CASSTGSGYTF.

The rearrangement links TRBV7-8 to TRBJ2-6, with D unclear. V was cut by 6 bases and J by 3 bases, with 3 bases left in between. CDR1 and CDR2 (germline): SGHVS, FQNEAQ. The CDR3 sequence is 12 residues long. In nucleotides, the CDR3 is TGTGCCAGCAGTCATGGGGCCAACGTCCTGACTTTC. It encodes CASSHGANVLTF.

The chain has TRBV7-2 and TRBJ2-5; D is possibly TRBD1 or TRBD2 (6 bases each). CDR1 and CDR2 from the germline V gene are SGHTA and FQGNSA. This CDR3 is built from 14 residues. The ends were cut back, 4 bases at V and 2 bases at J, with 11 bases in the middle. CDR3 amino acids: CASSWRGEQETQYF. CDR3 nucleotide sequence: TGTGCCAGCAGCTGGAGGGGGGAACAAGAGACCCAGTACTTC.

This clone was picked up a small number of times. The chain combines TRBV30 with TRBJ2-3, with D maybe TRBD2 (6 bases). The CDR3 is 15 amino acids. Per germline, CDR1 GTSNPN and CDR2 SVGIG (reference sequence). V lost 0 bases and J lost 0, with 10 bases in between. This CDR3 reads CAWSVVGGSTDTQYF. The CDR3, as DNA: TGTGCCTGGAGTGTTGTCGGGGGAAGCACAGATACGCAGTATTTT.

The chain combines TRBV5-6 with TRBJ1-2, with D tentatively TRBD1 (5 bases). The CDR3 has 12 residues. Germline V CDR1 and CDR2: SGHDT, YYEEEE. V was trimmed by 4 bases and J by 5 bases, leaving 9 bases between them. CDR3 sequence reads: CASSPGNYGYTF. In DNA, the CDR3 is TGTGCCAGCAGCCCAGGGAATTATGGCTACACCTTC.

This clone occurred a few times. The gene calls are TRBV29-1 and TRBJ2-1; TRBD2 might be the D (5 bases). Germline V gene lookup returns CDR1 SQVTM and CDR2 ANQGSEA. V lost 6 bases, J lost 5 bases, and 11 bases lay in between. The CDR3 runs 12 residues. The DNA for the CDR3 is TGCAGCGTAGCGGTCGGTAACAATGAGCAGTTCTTC. This gives the protein CSVAVGNNEQFF.

DNA of the CDR3: TGTGCCTGGAGGCTAGCGGGGGGGCCGGACCAGTACTTC. Its translation: CAWRLAGGPDQYF. The chain has TRBV30 and TRBJ2-5; 12 positions agree with TRBD2. Germline CDR1 is GTSNPN and CDR2 is SVGIG (reference sequence). The CDR3 is 13 amino acids. V trimming: 3 bases; J trimming: 10 bases; junction bases outside the gene matches: 6.

The CDR3 region has the DNA TGCAGCGCTGAGGGCAGGTTAGAGGCTTTCTTT. Translation gives CSAEGRLEAFF. The rearrangement joins TRBV29-1 to TRBJ1-1; D gene ambiguous. V gave up 7 bases and J gave up 11 bases, with 17 bases separating them. Looked up from germline, CDR1 is SQVTM and CDR2 is ANQGSEA. The CDR3 loop spans 11 amino acids.

There are a few counts of this clone. The rearrangement uses TRBV7-9 and TRBJ2-1; 9 nucleotides agree with TRBD1. V dropped 0 bases and J dropped 8; count of bases not matched to a gene: 11. This CDR3 is 17 amino acids long. Germline V gene sequence: CDR1 SEHNR, CDR2 FQNEAQ (reference sequence). The CDR3 spells CASSLAGDRGFYDEQFF. The CDR3 DNA follows: TGTGCCAGCAGCTTAGCTGGAGACAGGGGGTTTTACGATGAGCAGTTCTTC. The whole variable domain, remainder taken from reference TRBV7-9 and TRBJ2-1, is DTGVSQNPRHKITKRGQNVTFRCDPISEHNRLYWYRQTLGQGPEFLTYFQNEAQLEKSRLLSDRFSAERPKGSFSTLEIQRTEQGDSAMYLCASSLAGDRGFYDEQFFGPGTRLTVL.

Remarks on this clone: This sample includes further DNA sequences coding for the same CDR3. This chain uses TRBV30 with TRBJ2-6; either TRBD1 or TRBD2 may fit D (6 bases each). The CDR3 is 14 amino acids. V shed 1 base and J shed 4 bases, with 8 bases lying between them. CDR1 and CDR2 from the germline V gene are GTSNPN and SVGIG (reference sequence). CDR3 in amino acids: CAWSGGAGANVLTF. CDR3 sequence (DNA): TGTGCCTGGAGTGGGGGGGCCGGGGCCAACGTCCTGACTTTC.

This clone was observed a handful of times. The chain links TRBV4-1 to TRBJ2-2, with no clear D. The CDR3 totals 13 residues. Trimming cost V 4 bases and J 4 bases, with 7 bases left between them. Germline V gene data show CDR1 as MGHRA and CDR2 as YSYEKL. In DNA form, the CDR3 reads TGCGCCAGCAGCCGCGGATCCACCGGGGAGCTGTTTTTT. Translating gives CASSRGSTGELFF.

The chain couples TRBV30 to TRBJ2-5, with D possibly called TRBD1 or TRBD2 (5 bases each). The germline CDR1 and CDR2 sequences are GTSNPN and SVGIG (reference sequence). The CDR3 totals 14 residues. The V and J ends lost 4 bases and 2 bases respectively, with 14 bases between them. CDR3 sequence (DNA): TGTGCCTGGAACCCAGGGTGGGGGCAAGAGACCCAGTACTTC. Translation: CAWNPGWGQETQYF.

This rearrangement joins TRBV10-3 to TRBJ2-2, with 10 nucleotides matching TRBD1. The junction had 11 bases not matched to a gene; V was cut back by 4 bases and J by 6 bases. Germline V gene lookup returns CDR1 ENHRY and CDR2 SYGVKD. The CDR3 covers 17 residues. CDR3 sequence (DNA): TGTGCCATCAGTGGTCCGGACGGGACAGGGGACGCCGGGGAGCTGTTTTTT. Its protein is CAISGPDGTGDAGELFF.